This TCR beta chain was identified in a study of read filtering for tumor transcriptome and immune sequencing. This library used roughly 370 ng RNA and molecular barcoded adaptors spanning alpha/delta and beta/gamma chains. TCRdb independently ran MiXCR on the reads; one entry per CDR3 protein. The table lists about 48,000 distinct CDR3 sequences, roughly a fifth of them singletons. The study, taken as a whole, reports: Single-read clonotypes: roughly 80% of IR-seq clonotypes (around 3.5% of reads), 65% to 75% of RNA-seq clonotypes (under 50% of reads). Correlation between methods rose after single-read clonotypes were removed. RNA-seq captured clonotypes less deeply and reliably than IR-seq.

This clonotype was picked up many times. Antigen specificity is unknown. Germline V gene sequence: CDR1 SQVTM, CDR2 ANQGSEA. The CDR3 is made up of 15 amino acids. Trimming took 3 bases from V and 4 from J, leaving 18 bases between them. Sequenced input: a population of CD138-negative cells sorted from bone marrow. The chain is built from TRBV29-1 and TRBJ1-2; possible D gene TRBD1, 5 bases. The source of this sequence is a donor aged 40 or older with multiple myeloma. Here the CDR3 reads CSVDVPGSGGYGYTF. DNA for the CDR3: TGCAGCGTTGACGTTCCGGGATCCGGGGGCTATGGCTACACCTTC.